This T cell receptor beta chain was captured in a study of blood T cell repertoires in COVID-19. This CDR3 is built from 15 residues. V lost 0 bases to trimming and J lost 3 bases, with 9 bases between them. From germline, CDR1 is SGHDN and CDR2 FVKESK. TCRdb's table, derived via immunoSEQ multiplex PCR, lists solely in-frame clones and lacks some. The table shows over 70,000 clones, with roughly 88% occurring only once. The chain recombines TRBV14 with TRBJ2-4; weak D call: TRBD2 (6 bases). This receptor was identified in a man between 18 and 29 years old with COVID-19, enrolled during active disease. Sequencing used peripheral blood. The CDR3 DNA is TGTGCCAGCAGCCAAGATTCCGGGGGCAAAAACATTCAGTACTTC. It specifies CASSQDSGGKNIQYF.